The entry that follows covers one T cell receptor (beta chain) sequence. The CDR3 is made up of 15 amino acids. Germline lookup yields CDR1 SGHTA and CDR2 FQGTGA. After removal of 2 bases from V and 11 bases from J, the junction contained 12 bases not matched to a gene. This sample is part of a study of CD8+CD57+ T cells in acquired aplastic anemia. Genomic DNA constituted the template upon which TCR beta VDJ and CDR3 profiling was performed. From the reads, TCRdb called clonotypes with MiXCR, one entry per CDR3 protein. The table has about 420,000 distinct CDR3 sequences, roughly 64% seen once; the top ten hold around 4%.

V is TRBV7-3 and J is TRBJ2-3; 8 bases are a match to TRBD2. Sequencing was performed on sorted CD4+, CD8+, or CD8+CD57+ T cells (not recorded which) from PBMCs. This clonotype was obtained from a human donor in good health, serving as a control. CDR3 loop: CASSLSGGLGNEQYF. In DNA, the CDR3 is TGTGCCAGCAGCTTATCGGGGGGGCTGGGTAATGAGCAGTATTTT. Full variable domain (outside the CDR3, taken from reference TRBV7-3 and TRBJ2-3): GAGVSQTPSNKVTEKGKYVELRCDPISGHTALYWYRQSLGQGPEFLIYFQGTGAADDSGLPNDRFFAVRPEGSVSTLKIQRTERGDSAVYLCASSLSGGLGNEQYFGPGTRLTVL.